The table lists the clone carrying this T cell receptor (beta chain) with many counts. The antigen is not known. TCRdb passed the multiplex PCR reads through MiXCR, listing each CDR3 protein once. The sample lists roughly 14,000 distinct CDR3 sequences, approximately 50% occurring once. The sample comes from a study of breast tumors, draining lymph nodes, adjacent tissues. Notes on the study in general: The data were judged consistent with most tumor T cells coming from lymph node and expanding in tumor. Tumor TCR diversity was below lymph nodes but above nontumor tissue. Tumor and nontumor repertoires were significantly more similar in luminal-like than in basal-like breast cancer. The lymph node origin of tumor T cells was framed as consistent with a hypothesis, not demonstrated.

The CDR3 totals 15 residues. The V and J ends lost 1 base and 7 bases respectively, with 16 bases between them. CDR1 and CDR2 (germline): SGHAT, FQNNGV. Sequenced material: tumor-adjacent breast tissue. This sequence originates from a female donor with breast cancer. Some clones in this sample may be carry-over from other donors' samples. The gene calls are TRBV11-2 and TRBJ1-2; possible D gene TRBD1, 5 bases. The CDR3 DNA is TGTGCCAGCAGCTTAGGGGGGTATTATGGATCTGGCTACACCTTC. Translation gives CASSLGGYYGSGYTF.